This T cell receptor (beta chain) was sequenced for a study of shared clonotypes between healthy human individuals. Germline V gene data show CDR1 as GTSNPN and CDR2 as SVGIG (reference sequence). The CDR3 runs 16 residues. Unmatched junction bases numbered 11, after V lost 3 bases and J lost 3 bases. TCRdb keeps only in-frame clones here, not all; method: immunoSEQ multiplex PCR. The sample lists 550,000 to 800,000 clones; around 67% were seen once. To note about this clone: The antigen remains unidentified.

Splitting of CD4+ cells produced CD45RA+ naive and CD45RA-negative memory subsets. Findings and limits, study-wide: Rarefaction showed sorted-subset sequencing was incomplete despite large depth. The sharing of 4% to 5.5% of naive CD4 clonotypes was seen across several donors.

The sample comprised memory CD4+ T cells sorted from blood. As for subset: CD45RA-negative fraction. The origin of this receptor is a woman younger than 45 in good health. The J gene is TRBJ1-1, the V gene TRBV30, with 9 positions matching TRBD1. CDR3 in amino acids: CAWRASGTGQYTEAFF. CDR3 nucleotides: TGTGCCTGGAGAGCATCCGGGACAGGGCAATACACTGAAGCTTTCTTT.